The T cell receptor beta chain under discussion was sequenced for a study of shared clonotypes between healthy human individuals. When replicate PCRs were run on sorted subsets, they used about 200 ng DNA, about 30,000 T cell genomes. Data came from immunoSEQ multiplex PCR; TCRdb stores just in-frame clones and leaves some out. The sample records about 960,000 clones, 60% to 85% being singletons. Donors comprised only Caucasian adults living in Nashville, Tennessee. Trimming cost V 1 base and J 4 bases, with 13 bases left between them. The CDR3 length is 15 residues. Germline CDR1 is MNHNS and CDR2 is SASEGT.

J is TRBJ1-1 and V is TRBV6-1, with a possible D match to TRBD1 (6 bases). Sequencing was carried out using memory CD4+ T cells sorted from blood. Subset defined: CD45RA-negative fraction. The source of this sequence is a man aged 18 to 29 in good health. The CDR3, as DNA: TGTGCCAGCAGTGAAGGGACAGTGCGAGGCACTGAAGCTTTCTTT. Its protein is CASSEGTVRGTEAFF.